The 12 T cell receptor beta chains below come from one sample, sequenced in a study of cytomegalovirus exposure and HLA in healthy donors. 60 Vbeta and 13 Jbeta primers were used in PCR. TCRdb keeps only in-frame clones here, not all; method: immunoSEQ multiplex PCR. In the table there are some 99,000 clones, roughly 70% of which are singletons. The sequencing input was PBMCs. The receptor source for this set is a woman in her seventies in good health and CMV-seropositive.

This clone has only a few counts. V gene TRBV10-3 combines with J gene TRBJ2-7; D might be TRBD2 (6 bases). Germline V gene lookup returns CDR1 ENHRY and CDR2 SYGVKD. V was clipped by 0 bases and J by 3 bases, with 9 bases between them. This CDR3 has 14 residues. In nucleotides, the CDR3 is TGTGCCATCAGTGAGTCAGGAGGGCTCTACGAGCAGTACTTC. This translates into CAISESGGLYEQYF.

The genes are TRBV7-8 and TRBJ2-7; tentative D call: TRBD1 (5 bases). The CDR3 length is 16 residues. Trimming removed 1 base at V and 3 bases at J, with 16 bases between. Germline lookup yields CDR1 SGHVS and CDR2 FQNEAQ. CDR3 sequence: CASSLVESSGYYEQYF. As DNA, the CDR3 is TGTGCCAGCAGCTTAGTTGAGTCCTCAGGGTACTACGAGCAGTACTTC.

The chain is built from TRBV30 and TRBJ2-3; TRBD2 matches 13 bases. J lost 5 bases, V lost 2 bases, and 1 base had no gene match. Germline CDR1 is GTSNPN and CDR2 is SVGIG (reference sequence). The CDR3 loop spans 14 amino acids. CDR3 bases: TGTGCCTGGAGTACTAGCGGGGGGGGAGATACGCAGTATTTT. This sequence encodes CAWSTSGGGDTQYF. Complete variable domain (other parts from reference TRBV30 and TRBJ2-3): SQTIHQWPATLVQPVGSPLSLECTVEGTSNPNLYWYRQAAGRGLQLLFYSVGIGQISSEVPQNLSASRPQDRQFILSSKKLLLSDSGFYLCAWSTSGGGDTQYFGPGTRLTVL.

CDR3 sequence reads: CASSPGGQDPYEQYF. In nucleotides, the CDR3 is TGTGCCAGCAGCCCTGGGGGACAGGACCCCTACGAGCAGTACTTC. This chain uses TRBV11-2 with TRBJ2-7, with TRBD1 matching over 8 bases. Germline trimming cut 5 bases from V and 2 bases from J; bases unmatched to any gene: 8. Germline CDR1 SGHAT, CDR2 FQNNGV. This CDR3 region has 15 residues. The full variable domain, rest sourced from reference TRBV11-2 and TRBJ2-7, is EAGVAQSPRYKIIEKRQSVAFWCNPISGHATLYWYQQILGQGPKLLIQFQNNGVVDDSQLPKDRFSAERLKGVDSTLKIQPAKLEDSAVYLCASSPGGQDPYEQYFGPGTRLTVT.

CDR3 DNA sequence: TGTGCCAGCAGCCCAACGGGGGGGGAGCGCTATGGCTACACCTTC. Amino acids: CASSPTGGERYGYTF. This chain connects TRBV7-9 to TRBJ1-2; D possibly corresponds to TRBD1 (5 bases). The CDR3 is made up of 15 amino acids. V was trimmed by 5 bases and J by 4 bases, leaving 17 bases between them. Germline loops: CDR1 SEHNR, CDR2 FQNEAQ (reference sequence).

This chain joins TRBV6-6 and TRBJ1-1; D is perhaps TRBD1 (6 bases). Trimming stripped 4 bases from V and 4 bases from J, with 16 bases between. Germline CDR1 is MNHNY and CDR2 is SVGAGI (reference sequence). The CDR3 consists of 15 residues. In DNA, the CDR3 is TGTGCCAGCAGTTCGGACAGTCCGGGTATCACTGAAGCTTTCTTT. As protein: CASSSDSPGITEAFF.

The rearrangement uses TRBV5-6 and TRBJ1-2; D ambiguous. Germline CDR1 is SGHDT and CDR2 is YYEEEE. Trimming cost V 0 bases and J 1 base, with 7 bases left between them. The CDR3 runs to 14 residues. The CDR3 region has the DNA TGTGCCAGCAGCTTGGGTACAGTTAACTATGGCTACACCTTC. Its translation: CASSLGTVNYGYTF. Full variable domain (outside the CDR3, taken from reference TRBV5-6 and TRBJ1-2): DAGVTQSPTHLIKTRGQQVTLRCSPKSGHDTVSWYQQALGQGPQFIFQYYEEEERQRGNFPDRFSGHQFPNYSSELNVNALLLGDSALYLCASSLGTVNYGYTFGSGTRLTVV.

V and J are TRBV6-1 and TRBJ1-2, with a weak D call TRBD1 (6 bases). Trimming pared 4 bases from V and 5 bases from J, leaving 8 bases between. Germline assignment: CDR1 MNHNS and CDR2 SASEGT. The CDR3 has 12 residues. The CDR3 loop reads CASSVDRYGYTF. CDR3 DNA: TGTGCCAGCAGTGTGGACAGATATGGCTACACCTTC.

This sequence joins TRBV15 and TRBJ1-1; D not resolved. Germline lookup yields CDR1 LNHNV and CDR2 YYDKDF (reference sequence). This CDR3 contains 17 residues. Trimming pared 1 base from V and 0 bases from J, leaving 15 bases between. This CDR3 reads CATSRGPLGSLNTEAFF. DNA for the CDR3: TGTGCCACCAGCAGAGGGCCCCTAGGCAGCTTGAACACTGAAGCTTTCTTT. The complete variable domain, with remaining parts taken from reference TRBV15 and TRBJ1-1, reads DAMVIQNPRYQVTQFGKPVTLSCSQTLNHNVMYWYQQKSSQAPKLLFHYYDKDFNNEADTPDNFQSRRPNTSFCFLDIRSPGLGDTAMYLCATSRGPLGSLNTEAFFGQGTRLTVV.

The chain couples TRBV10-3 to TRBJ2-5; D unclear. The CDR3 consists of 15 residues. The germline V gene has CDR1 ENHRY and CDR2 SYGVKD. Trimming took off 0 bases at V and 5 bases at J, with 13 bases between the two ends. The CDR3 region has the DNA TGTGCCATCAGTGAGTCGACTCTCGCGGCGGAGACCCAGTACTTC. Its translation: CAISESTLAAETQYF.

The sample holds a few counts of this clone. The chain combines TRBV5-1 with TRBJ2-2; D is uncertain. The CDR3 covers 14 residues. V gave up 3 bases and J gave up 0 bases, with 6 bases separating them. Germline values: CDR1 SGHRS, CDR2 YFSETQ. CDR3 region: CASSYSANTGELFF. The CDR3 DNA reads TGCGCCAGCAGCTACTCGGCGAACACCGGGGAGCTGTTTTTT.

The CDR3 DNA sequence: TGTGCCTGGAGTGTTAGTTGGGGCGGAAGCACAGATACGCAGTATTTT. Amino acids: CAWSVSWGGSTDTQYF. The chain carries TRBV30 and TRBJ2-3; a possible D gene is TRBD1 (5 bases). The CDR3 spans 16 residues. Per germline, CDR1 GTSNPN and CDR2 SVGIG (reference sequence). V lost 0 bases and J 0 bases, leaving 13 bases between the germline ends. The entire variable domain, with the rest obtained from reference TRBV30 and TRBJ2-3, is as follows: SQTIHQWPATLVQPVGSPLSLECTVEGTSNPNLYWYRQAAGRGLQLLFYSVGIGQISSEVPQNLSASRPQDRQFILSSKKLLLSDSGFYLCAWSVSWGGSTDTQYFGPGTRLTVL.